The 24 T cell receptor beta chains below all came from one sample that was sequenced in a study of blood T cell repertoires in COVID-19. Generated by immunoSEQ multiplex PCR, the TCRdb table keeps only in-frame clones and is missing some. The repertoire holds approximately 280,000 clones, more than 75% seen once, with under 3% in the top ten. The specimen was PBMCs or T cells enriched from blood (not recorded which). The receptors originated from a woman under 30 who had recovered from COVID-19.

The V call is TRBV2, the J call TRBJ1-6; the D gene is possibly TRBD1 (5 bases). There are 14 residues in the CDR3. V was cut by 5 bases and J by 7 bases, with 12 bases left in between. Germline lookup yields CDR1 SNHLY and CDR2 FYNNEI. The DNA of the CDR3 is TGTGCCAGCAGTTCGGCAGGGATGAATTCACCCCTCCACTTT. This translates into CASSSAGMNSPLHF.

This clone was found once. The chain links TRBV6-5 to TRBJ2-3; 7 bases align to TRBD1. Germline V lookup: CDR1 MNHEY, CDR2 SVGAGI. The CDR3 spans 14 residues. J gave up 2 bases and V 10 bases, and 9 bases lay outside the gene matches. The CDR3 DNA sequence: TGTGCCACCAAGCCCGACAGGGCCACAGATACGCAGTATTTT. Translating gives CATKPDRATDTQYF.

The chain combines TRBV27 with TRBJ2-7, with 7 bases aligning to TRBD2. The germline CDR1 and CDR2 sequences are MNHEY and SMNVEV (reference sequence). After removal of 6 bases from V and 0 bases from J, the junction contained 11 bases not matched to a gene. The CDR3 runs to 16 residues. CDR3 loop: CASRYMSGASSYEQYF. The CDR3 region has the DNA TGTGCCAGCAGATATATGAGCGGGGCGAGCTCCTACGAGCAGTACTTC.

DNA for the CDR3: TGTGCCAGCAGCTTGAGTCGACTAGCGGGAGGACTGTACAATGAGCAGTTCTTC. It is translated as CASSLSRLAGGLYNEQFF. V and J are TRBV5-4 and TRBJ2-1, with 13 positions matching TRBD2. Germline CDR1 is SGHNT and CDR2 is YYREEE (reference sequence). The junction had 8 bases not matched to a gene; V was cut back by 1 base and J by 4 bases. CDR3 length equals 18 residues.

The V gene is TRBV6-5, the J gene TRBJ2-7; 9 bases align to TRBD1. The CDR3 length is 14 residues. Trimming at V came to 3 bases and at J to 5 bases, leaving 5 bases not matched to a gene. CDR1 MNHEY and CDR2 SVGAGI come from the germline V gene. The CDR3 loop reads CASSYGTGFDEQYF. The DNA of the CDR3 is TGTGCCAGCAGTTATGGGACAGGGTTTGACGAGCAGTACTTC.

This clone was counted only a few times. The J gene is TRBJ2-3, the V gene TRBV4-3; 9 nucleotides agree with TRBD1. The CDR3 runs 16 residues. Germline V lookup: CDR1 LGHNA, CDR2 YSLEER. After removal of 0 bases from V and 1 base from J, the junction contained 2 bases not matched to a gene. CDR3 sequence (DNA): TGCGCCAGCAGCCAAGACTGGGACAGGGGCACAGATACGCAGTATTTT. Its protein product is CASSQDWDRGTDTQYF.

This clone was counted between two and nine times. This rearrangement joins TRBV3-1 (or the pseudogene TRBV3-2) to TRBJ2-1; TRBD2 aligns across 9 bases. CDR1 LGHDT and CDR2 YNNKEL come from the germline V gene (reference sequence). After removal of 0 bases from V and 9 bases from J, the junction contained 15 bases not matched to a gene. There are 18 residues in the CDR3. The CDR3 DNA reads TGTGCCAGCAGCCAAGAGTCCTGGACTAGCGCGGGGGGGGTTGAGCAGTTCTTC. Protein product: CASSQESWTSAGGVEQFF.

The chain joins TRBV10-3 to TRBJ2-1, with D perhaps TRBD1 (5 bases). V was shortened by 0 bases and J by 6 bases, with 9 bases between the two germline ends. The CDR3 runs 14 residues. Looked up from germline, CDR1 is ENHRY and CDR2 is SYGVKD. The CDR3 spells CAISESRDGNEQFF. CDR3 bases: TGTGCCATCAGTGAGTCCAGGGATGGCAATGAGCAGTTCTTC.

A remark on this clone: Other DNA sequences in this specimen translate into the identical CDR3. The chain uses TRBV28 and TRBJ1-5; D not certain. V lost 2 bases and J lost 6, with 5 bases in between. Germline V gene data show CDR1 as MDHEN and CDR2 as SYDVKM. The CDR3 is 12 amino acids. The CDR3 DNA is TGTGCCAGCAGTTTACGGGGTCAGCCCCAGCATTTT. Residues: CASSLRGQPQHF.

The rearrangement uses TRBV12-2 and TRBJ2-7; the table calls TRBD2, which could not be checked here. TRBV12-2 corresponds to a pseudogene. The CDR3 is made up of 13 amino acids. CDR3 in amino acids: CASRLEGLAGEYF. In DNA, the CDR3 is TGTGCAAGTCGCTTGGAGGGACTAGCGGGAGAGTACTTC.

This chain joins TRBV6-5 and TRBJ2-1; 7 bases line up with TRBD2. The CDR3 has 13 residues. Germline V CDR1 and CDR2: MNHEY, SVGAGI. J was trimmed by 4 bases and V by 8 bases; bases with no gene match: 5. CDR3 in DNA: TGTGCCAGCGGGGGGGACGGTTACAATGAGCAGTTCTTC. Its protein is CASGGDGYNEQFF.

The chain recombines TRBV5-3 with TRBJ1-3; D may be TRBD1 (6 bases). TRBV5-3 is marked as an open reading frame, function uncertain. This CDR3 spans 15 amino acids. Trimming stripped 1 base from V and 1 base from J, with 9 bases between. CDR3 bases: TGTGCCAGAAGCTTGACTCAGGGGTCTGGAAACACCATATATTTT. Its protein product is CARSLTQGSGNTIYF.

In regard to this clone: The same CDR3 arises from other DNA sequences in this sample as well. The gene calls are TRBV19 and TRBJ1-3; D is uncertain. This CDR3 is built from 13 residues. Germline V CDR1 and CDR2: LNHDA, SQIVND (reference sequence). V lost 4 bases and J 2 bases, leaving 6 bases between the germline ends. CDR3 bases: TGTGCCAGTAGTACCGGGGCTGGAAACACCATATATTTT. Amino acid sequence: CASSTGAGNTIYF.

V gene TRBV7-3 combines with J gene TRBJ2-3; TRBD2 is a possible D gene (6 bases). Germline V gives CDR1 SGHTA, CDR2 FQGTGA. The germline V and J ends were trimmed by 5 bases and 5 bases, with 20 bases remaining between them. The CDR3 is 16 residues long. CDR3 amino acids: CASSQVRLGGGDTQYF. The CDR3 DNA reads as TGTGCCAGCAGCCAAGTCCGACTGGGGGGTGGAGATACGCAGTATTTT.

The V call is TRBV13, the J call TRBJ2-3; 10 bases agree with TRBD2. The CDR3 is 17 amino acids. The germline V gene encodes CDR1 PRHDT and CDR2 FYEKMQ (reference sequence). V lost 1 base, J lost 6 bases, and 10 bases stayed unmatched. DNA for the CDR3: TGTGCCAGCAGCTTAGAGGCGCTAGCGGGAGTAGGGGATACGCAGTATTTT. This codes for CASSLEALAGVGDTQYF. The complete variable domain, with remaining parts taken from reference TRBV13 and TRBJ2-3, reads AAGVIQSPRHLIKEKRETATLKCYPIPRHDTVYWYQQGPGQDPQFLISFYEKMQSDKGSIPDRFSAQQFSDYHSELNMSSLELGDSALYFCASSLEALAGVGDTQYFGPGTRLTVL.

The chain links TRBV12-5 to TRBJ2-1; 9 bases are a match to TRBD1. J was trimmed by 7 bases and V by 4 bases; bases with no gene match: 8. The CDR3 extends over 15 amino acids. Germline values: CDR1 LGHNT, CDR2 FRNRAP. The CDR3 nucleotides are TGTGCTAGTGGTTGGACAGGGGACATTGGGAATGAGCAGTTCTTC. It specifies CASGWTGDIGNEQFF.

This clone was seen only a few times. The V gene is TRBV5-1, the J gene TRBJ2-1; TRBD2 matches at 9 bases. This CDR3 has 16 residues. Germline CDR1 SGHRS, CDR2 YFSETQ. Trimming took 0 bases from V and 6 from J; bases not matched to a gene: 7. In DNA form, the CDR3 reads TGCGCCAGCAGCTTGGCCCCGACTAGCGGATTCAATGAGCAGTTCTTC. This codes for CASSLAPTSGFNEQFF.

This clone has only a few counts. V and J are TRBV30 and TRBJ2-1; tentative D call: TRBD2 (5 bases). Germline V gene data show CDR1 as GTSNPN and CDR2 as SVGIG (reference sequence). The CDR3 covers 15 residues. V lost 3 bases to trimming and J lost 0 bases, with 12 bases between them. The DNA of the CDR3 is TGTGCCTGGAGCAGGACTTCATTCTCCTACAATGAGCAGTTCTTC. This codes for CAWSRTSFSYNEQFF.

The gene calls are TRBV30 and TRBJ1-5; a possible D gene is TRBD1 (6 bases). Trimming stripped 2 bases from V and 10 bases from J, with 15 bases between. The CDR3 sequence is 13 residues long. From germline, CDR1 is GTSNPN and CDR2 SVGIG (reference sequence). The CDR3 nucleotides are TGTGCCTGGAGTCTGGGCGCACAGGGACCCCAGCATTTT. Its translation is CAWSLGAQGPQHF.

At least ten counts were recorded for this clone. The rearrangement uses TRBV3-1 (or the pseudogene TRBV3-2) and TRBJ2-2, with 8 bases matching TRBD1. This CDR3 comprises 17 residues. V shed 4 bases, J shed 7 bases, and the junction held 14 bases outside the gene matches. Germline V gene lookup returns CDR1 LGHDT and CDR2 YNNKEL (reference sequence). DNA of the CDR3: TGTGCCAGCAGCCCATTACAGGGGGGACCCCGGGGCGGGGAGCTGTTTTTT. It encodes CASSPLQGGPRGGELFF.

V usage is TRBV11-3 and J usage is TRBJ1-2, with unresolved D. V was cut by 5 bases and J by 8 bases, with 18 bases left in between. Germline loops: CDR1 SGHNT, CDR2 YENEEA. The CDR3 loop spans 14 amino acids. The CDR3 sequence is CASSAGQYREGYTF. The CDR3 nucleotides read TGTGCCAGCAGCGCCGGGCAGTATCGGGAAGGCTACACCTTC.

The chain combines TRBV10-3 with TRBJ1-1; D may be TRBD1 (6 bases). Per germline, CDR1 ENHRY and CDR2 SYGVKD. With 10 bases removed from V and 0 bases from J, the gap between germline ends came to 18 bases. The CDR3 spans 15 residues. The chain's CDR3 is CATKTQGRVNTEAFF. The CDR3 DNA follows: TGTGCCACCAAGACACAGGGAAGGGTGAACACTGAAGCTTTCTTT.

The chain combines TRBV5-1 with TRBJ1-4, with a possible D match to TRBD1 (6 bases). The V gene lost 0 bases and the J gene lost 4 bases, with 16 bases spanning the gap. Germline V CDR1 and CDR2: SGHRS, YFSETQ. The CDR3 is made up of 17 amino acids. The CDR3 coding sequence is TGCGCCAGCAGCTTGGAGGCTCCGGGACAAGTTAATGAAAAACTGTTTTTT. It yields the protein CASSLEAPGQVNEKLFF.

V and J are TRBV5-1 and TRBJ2-2, with a possible D match to TRBD1 (7 bases). The CDR3 has 15 amino acids. Germline CDR1 is SGHRS and CDR2 is YFSETQ. Deletions cut 7 bases from V and 4 bases from J, with 17 bases between. The CDR3 sequence is CASGGTAERTGELFF. CDR3 DNA: TGCGCCAGCGGCGGGACAGCAGAACGCACCGGGGAGCTGTTTTTT.